What follows describes a single T cell receptor (beta chain). What it binds is unknown. These data are taken from a study of radiation and T cells in renal cell carcinoma. Notes on the study in general: Baseline intratumoral clonotype presence is unknown without pretreatment biopsies.

Described time point: blood 2 weeks post-SBRT. Treatment of the sample: 15 Gy SBRT to primary tumor, nephrectomy 4 weeks later. CDR3 length: 13 amino acids. V lost 5 bases and J lost 1, with 8 bases in between. The germline V gene has CDR1 MDHEN and CDR2 SYDVKM. Generated by immunoSEQ multiplex PCR, the TCRdb table keeps only in-frame clones and is missing some. The sample consists of 100,000 to 150,000 clones, around four fifths of them appearing once. The receptor's source is a woman aged 60 to 75 with renal cell carcinoma. Sequencing was performed on blood, taken from a patient whose treatment included radiotherapy and nephrectomy. V is TRBV28 and J is TRBJ1-2, with D perhaps TRBD1 (5 bases). The chain's CDR3 is CASSRQNNYGYTF. CDR3 nucleotide sequence: TGTGCCAGCAGTCGACAGAATAACTATGGCTACACCTTC.